This T cell receptor (beta chain) was documented in a study of cytomegalovirus exposure and HLA in healthy donors. Notes on the study in general: In a later analysis, across HLA loci, associated TCR counts were highest for DRB1, lowest for HLA-C.

The CDR3 loop spans 16 amino acids. The germline gives CDR1 MGHRA, CDR2 YSYEKL. The junction had 8 bases not matched to a gene; V was cut back by 1 base and J by 5 bases. As concerns this clone: Its specificity is not known.

The PCR made use of 60 Vbeta and 13 Jbeta primers. Assay used: immunoSEQ multiplex PCR; TCRdb lists only in-frame clones, some missing. This sample has about 140,000 clones, with about 86% found just once. J is TRBJ2-5 and V is TRBV4-1; 9 nucleotides agree with TRBD2. Sequenced material: PBMCs. This sequence originates from a man between 35 and 55 years old in good health and CMV-seropositive. The CDR3 DNA reads TGCGCCAGCAGCCAAGGTCCCTTAGCGGGAGTGGAGACCCAGTACTTC. The encoded protein is CASSQGPLAGVETQYF.